This T cell receptor beta chain was identified in a study of T-cell reconstitution after alpha-beta-depleted transplantation in children. The sample holds a few counts of this clonotype. The V gene end was trimmed by 2 bases and the J gene end by 5 bases; junction bases not matched to a gene: 8. The CDR3 is 16 residues long. Germline V gene data show CDR1 as WNHNN and CDR2 as SYGVQD (reference sequence). The library targeted TCRbeta and was prepared with unique molecular identifiers. TCRdb re-called the PCR reads with MiXCR, one entry per CDR3 protein. The sample shows roughly 300,000 distinct CDR3 sequences, approximately 9.6% of them seen only once.

This chain links TRBV10-1 with TRBJ2-3; 9 nucleotides line up with TRBD2. The sample here was PBMCs from the stem cell graft donor, taken from the stem cell graft. This TCR came from a human donor who donated a stem cell graft to a child with SCID. The CDR3 DNA sequence: TGCGCCAGCAGTGAGAGGAGGCGGGGGGGCCTAGATACGCAGTATTTT. This translates into CASSERRRGGLDTQYF.